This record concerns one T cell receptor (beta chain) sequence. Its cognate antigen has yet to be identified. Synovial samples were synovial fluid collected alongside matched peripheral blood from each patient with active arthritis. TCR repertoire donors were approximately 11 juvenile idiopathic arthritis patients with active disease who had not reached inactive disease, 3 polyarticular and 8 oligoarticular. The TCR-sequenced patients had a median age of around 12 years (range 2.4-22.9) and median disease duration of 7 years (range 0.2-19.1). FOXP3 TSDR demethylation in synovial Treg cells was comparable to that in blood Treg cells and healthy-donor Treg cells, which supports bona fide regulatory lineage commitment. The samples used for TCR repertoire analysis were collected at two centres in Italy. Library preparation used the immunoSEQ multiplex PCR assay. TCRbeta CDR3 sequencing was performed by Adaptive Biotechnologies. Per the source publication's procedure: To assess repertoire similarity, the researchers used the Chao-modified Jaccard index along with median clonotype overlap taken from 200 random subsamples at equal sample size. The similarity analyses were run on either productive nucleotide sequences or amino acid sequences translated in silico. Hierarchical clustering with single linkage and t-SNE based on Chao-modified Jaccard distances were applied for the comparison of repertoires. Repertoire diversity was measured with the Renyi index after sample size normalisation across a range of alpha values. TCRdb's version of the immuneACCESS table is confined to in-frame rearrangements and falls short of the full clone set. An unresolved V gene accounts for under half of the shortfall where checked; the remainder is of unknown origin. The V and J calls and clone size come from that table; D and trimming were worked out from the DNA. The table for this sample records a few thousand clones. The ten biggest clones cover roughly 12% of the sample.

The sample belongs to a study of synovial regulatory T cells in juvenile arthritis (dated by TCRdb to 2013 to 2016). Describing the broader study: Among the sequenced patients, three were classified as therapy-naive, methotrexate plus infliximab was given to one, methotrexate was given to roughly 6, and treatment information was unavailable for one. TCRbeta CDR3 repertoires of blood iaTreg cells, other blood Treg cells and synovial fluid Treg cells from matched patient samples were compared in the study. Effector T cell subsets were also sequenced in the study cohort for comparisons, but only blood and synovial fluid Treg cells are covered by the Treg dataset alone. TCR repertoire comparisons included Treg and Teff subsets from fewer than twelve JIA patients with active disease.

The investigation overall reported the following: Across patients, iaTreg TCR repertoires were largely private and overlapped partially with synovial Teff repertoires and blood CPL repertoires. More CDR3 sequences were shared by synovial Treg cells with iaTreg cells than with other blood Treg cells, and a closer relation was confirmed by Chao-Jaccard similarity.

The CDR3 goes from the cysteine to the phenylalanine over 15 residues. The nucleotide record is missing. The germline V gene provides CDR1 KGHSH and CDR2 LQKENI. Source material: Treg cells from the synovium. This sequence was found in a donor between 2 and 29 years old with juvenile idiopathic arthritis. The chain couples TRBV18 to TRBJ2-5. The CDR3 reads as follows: CASSPQVITQETQYF.